The rows below give T cell receptor beta chains drawn from one sample of a study of lymphopenia after photon versus proton radiotherapy. Profiling relied on immunoSEQ multiplex PCR, and the TCRdb table lists in-frame clones only, not all of them. The sample includes approximately 150,000 clones, 88% of them seen just once. Here the sequenced sample was peripheral blood, taken from a patient treated with photon-based radiotherapy. The source is a man aged 45-65 years with gastric cancer. Each CDR3 is given with its conserved first and last residue.

v_gene,len,j_gene,CDR3aa
TRBV11-2,15,TRBJ2-7,CASSHGLAGRDEQYF
TRBV14,14,TRBJ2-7,CASSQDPYPLEQYF
TRBV7-9,16,TRBJ2-3,CASRRTGQGISDTQYF
TRBV9,14,TRBJ1-1,CASSVGGVNTEAFF
TRBV11-2,14,TRBJ1-2,CASSLSGGNYGYTF
TRBV7-9,16,TRBJ2-2,CASPISNLANTGELFF
TRBV19,14,TRBJ2-2,CASSETGGTGELFF
TRBV28,17,TRBJ1-3,CASSLGTAAIIGNTIYF
TRBV2,15,TRBJ1-1,CASSEQGTGNTEAFF
TRBV6-5,15,TRBJ2-2,CASSYPTSGRGELFF
TRBV28,14,TRBJ2-1,CASSFSGQGNEQFF
TRBV28,12,TRBJ2-7,CASSLRGYEQYF
TRBV6-5,14,TRBJ1-5,CASSGAHTGQPQHF
TRBV2,12,TRBJ1-2,CASSTANYGYTF
TRBV6-5,15,TRBJ2-1,CASRWRGLAENEQFF
TRBV11-2,16,TRBJ2-5,CASSSGTSGRGETQYF
TRBV11-2,15,TRBJ2-2,CASSWDRANTGELFF
TRBV19,16,TRBJ2-3,CATGVIGGRGADTQYF
TRBV10-3,14,TRBJ2-2,CAISLLGNTGELFF
TRBV30,13,TRBJ2-1,CAWSVGRYNEQFF
TRBV6-4,14,TRBJ2-7,CASSATSESYEQYF
TRBV18,14,TRBJ1-5,CASSPTGPDQPQHF
TRBV6-6,15,TRBJ2-4,CASSYGRGPKNIQYF
TRBV28,14,TRBJ2-1,CASSPGSSYNEQFF
TRBV4-1,14,TRBJ1-1,CASSQEVMNTEAFF
TRBV29-1,13,TRBJ2-7,CSVEISKSYEQYF
TRBV5-6,14,TRBJ2-7,CASSLGGIPYEQYF
TRBV27,15,TRBJ2-1,CASSLGRVSSNEQFF
TRBV18,17,TRBJ2-3,CASSPVRQAGFTDTQYF
TRBV7-8,14,TRBJ2-1,CASSLELAGDEQFF
TRBV5-5,15,TRBJ1-3,CASSRTGRTGNTIYF
TRBV6-4,15,TRBJ2-1,CASSENRQGNNEQFF
TRBV28,14,TRBJ1-3,CASMDRGAGNTIYF
TRBV7-7,14,TRBJ2-7,CASSTGTPGGEQYF
TRBV9,14,TRBJ2-1,CASSVGPKGNEQFF
TRBV2,13,TRBJ1-2,CASSVRAGYGYTF
TRBV14,17,TRBJ2-2,CASSQERDSRGTGELFF
TRBV2,17,TRBJ2-4,CASSVIRRGLAKNIQYF
TRBV19,11,TRBJ2-7,CASSGYYEQYF
TRBV9,15,TRBJ2-1,CASSVGGSGRNEQFF
TRBV7-7,16,TRBJ1-4,CASSLGGSAGNEKLFF
TRBV2,15,TRBJ2-5,CASRKGQGAGETQYF
TRBV27,15,TRBJ2-1,CASSTGLAGLTEQFF
TRBV7-9,12,TRBJ2-7,CASSLTGYEQYF
TRBV18,14,TRBJ2-7,CASSLSSGAQEQYF
TRBV7-9,14,TRBJ2-7,CASRLAGTTYEQYF
TRBV4-1,15,TRBJ2-1,CASSQAGTSPNEQFF
TRBV7-9,15,TRBJ2-1,CASSTQLAGGAEQFF
TRBV7-2,13,TRBJ1-1,CASSPYRGSEAFF
TRBV6-5,15,TRBJ1-1,CASSSQGQGNTEAFF